A selection of T cell receptor beta chains follows, all from one sample in a study of shared clonotypes between healthy human individuals. Sequencing was performed with immunoSEQ multiplex PCR; in TCRdb, only in-frame clones are kept and a portion is missing. The table lists roughly 300,000 clones, roughly 70% of them singletons, with roughly 10% in the top ten. Sequences were obtained from memory CD4+ T cells sorted from blood. These receptors were taken from a man aged 25 to 45 in good health. The CDR3 runs from the conserved cysteine through the conserved F or W. The D gene is left open where the match is weak. Size tells how often a clone was seen (once, few, many) or the class of an expanded clone, and some rows leave it out.

v_call,j_call,d_call,clone_size,cdr3_aa,cdr3_nt
TRBV30,TRBJ1-3,TRBD1,-,CAWSPDRGTGNTIYF,TGTGCCTGGAGCCCCGACAGGGGTACTGGAAACACCATATATTTT
TRBV28,TRBJ1-3,-,many,CASSPTPGSGNTIYF,TGTGCCAGCAGTCCAACCCCGGGCTCTGGAAACACCATATATTTT
TRBV28,TRBJ2-7,-,-,CASSFRDEQYF,TGTGCCAGCAGTTTCAGGGACGAGCAGTACTTC
TRBV29-1,TRBJ2-1,-,once,CSVGTGFGYNEQFF,TGCAGCGTTGGTACAGGGTTTGGGTACAATGAGCAGTTCTTC
TRBV6-1,TRBJ2-7,TRBD2,-,CASSEGRGSVHEQYF,TGTGCCAGCAGTGAAGGGCGCGGGAGTGTCCACGAGCAGTACTTC
TRBV5-1,TRBJ2-2,-,-,CASSLVGGRTGELFF,TGCGCCAGCAGTTTGGTAGGAGGGCGTACCGGGGAGCTGTTTTTT
TRBV14,TRBJ2-1,-,-,CASSQVFGIYNEQFF,TGTGCCAGCAGCCAAGTTTTCGGGATCTACAATGAGCAGTTCTTC
TRBV7-3,TRBJ2-7,-,-,CASSRTGNYEQYF,TGTGCCAGCAGCCGAACGGGGAACTACGAGCAGTACTTC
TRBV6-5,TRBJ1-5,-,-,CASGYSSPQHF,TGTGCCAGCGGCTATAGTTCTCCCCAGCATTTT
TRBV5-1,TRBJ1-4,-,-,CASSQTGNNEKLFF,TGCGCCAGCAGCCAGACAGGAAATAATGAAAAACTGTTTTTT
TRBV18,TRBJ2-7,TRBD2,-,CASSLGLGLFYEQYF,TGTGCCAGCTCCCTTGGACTAGGCCTATTCTACGAGCAGTACTTC
TRBV5-1,TRBJ2-2,-,-,CASSLMDPRTGELFF,TGCGCCAGCAGCTTGATGGACCCGAGGACCGGGGAGCTGTTTTTT
TRBV5-6,TRBJ2-1,-,-,CASSPAGSREQFF,TGTGCCAGCAGCCCCGCCGGATCCCGAGAGCAGTTCTTC
TRBV23-1,TRBJ2-5,TRBD1,-,CASSPADREPTQYF,TGCGCCAGCAGTCCCGCGGACAGGGAACCGACCCAGTACTTC
TRBV2,TRBJ1-1,TRBD1,-,CASSEQGAWMNTEAFF,TGTGCCAGCAGTGAACAGGGGGCTTGGATGAACACTGAAGCTTTCTTT
TRBV7-8,TRBJ1-1,-,-,CASSLQGGNTEAFF,TGTGCCAGCAGCTTACAGGGTGGGAACACTGAAGCTTTCTTT
TRBV18,TRBJ2-7,-,-,CASSPRGEREQYF,TGTGCCAGCTCACCACGCGGCGAACGCGAGCAGTACTTC
TRBV6-4,TRBJ1-2,-,-,CASGRTAYNYGYTF,TGTGCCAGCGGTCGGACAGCCTACAACTATGGCTACACCTTC
TRBV11-2,TRBJ2-3,-,once,CASSPDRYTQYF,TGTGCCAGCAGCCCCGACAGATATACGCAGTATTTT
TRBV5-1,TRBJ2-2,TRBD1,-,CASSRTGTGGTGELFF,TGCGCCAGCAGCCGCACCGGGACAGGGGGCACCGGGGAGCTGTTTTTT
TRBV7-2,TRBJ2-2,TRBD2,once,CASRVRSGRMAGELFF,TGTGCCAGCAGGGTGAGGAGCGGGAGGATGGCCGGGGAGCTGTTTTTT
TRBV6-1,TRBJ2-1,-,-,CASSVVRDNEQFF,TGTGCCAGCAGTGTAGTAAGAGACAATGAGCAGTTCTTC
TRBV6-5,TRBJ2-5,-,few,CASSYSHNQETQYF,TGTGCCAGCAGTTACTCGCACAACCAAGAGACCCAGTACTTC
TRBV5-1,TRBJ2-3,TRBD1,few,CASSPTGGADTQYF,TGCGCCAGCAGCCCTACAGGGGGTGCAGATACGCAGTATTTT
TRBV2,TRBJ2-7,-,-,CASSLTEVSYEQYF,TGTGCCAGCAGTCTGACGGAAGTTTCCTACGAGCAGTACTTC
TRBV2,TRBJ2-3,TRBD2,-,CASNGLAGAADTQYF,TGTGCCAGCAACGGCCTAGCGGGAGCGGCAGATACGCAGTATTTT
TRBV5-4,TRBJ2-3,-,-,CASSLQEWLGDTQYF,TGTGCCAGCAGCTTGCAGGAGTGGTTGGGAGATACGCAGTATTTT
TRBV27,TRBJ2-2,TRBD1,-,CASRRTGGWDTGELFF,TGTGCCAGCAGACGAACAGGGGGCTGGGACACCGGGGAGCTGTTTTTT
TRBV14,TRBJ2-7,-,-,CASSQDVGVQYF,TGTGCCAGCAGCCAAGATGTTGGAGTGCAGTACTTC
TRBV28,TRBJ2-1,-,once,CASSQQGRGRYNEQFF,TGTGCCAGCAGTCAACAGGGCCGGGGACGCTACAATGAGCAGTTCTTC
TRBV30,TRBJ2-5,TRBD1,-,CAWSPGQGAKTQYF,TGTGCCTGGAGCCCGGGACAGGGGGCGAAGACCCAGTACTTC
TRBV28,TRBJ2-5,-,-,CATRDSVRRGIETQYF,TGTGCCACCCGAGACAGCGTCCGACGCGGGATAGAGACCCAGTACTTC
TRBV6-6,TRBJ2-5,-,-,CASSSTGSKETQYF,TGTGCCAGCAGCTCCACGGGTAGTAAAGAGACCCAGTACTTC
TRBV6-1,TRBJ2-7,TRBD2,-,CASTGGGGGTYEQYF,TGTGCCAGCACCGGGGGGGGTGGCGGGACCTACGAGCAGTACTTC
TRBV1,TRBJ2-7,-,-,CTSSQESSLGPSSYEQYF,TGCACCAGCAGCCAAGAGTCTTCCCTAGGGCCGAGCTCCTACGAGCAGTACTTC
TRBV7-2,TRBJ2-5,-,few,CASSFGQGGGTQYF,TGTGCCAGCAGCTTCGGACAGGGAGGGGGGACCCAGTACTTC
TRBV7-9,TRBJ2-1,TRBD1,many,CASSLASQGAIYNEQFF,TGTGCCAGCAGCTTAGCGTCACAGGGGGCTATCTACAATGAGCAGTTCTTC
TRBV2,TRBJ1-2,-,-,CASSDYAIQYGYTF,TGTGCCAGCAGTGATTACGCCATTCAGTATGGCTACACCTTC
TRBV6-5,TRBJ1-5,-,-,CASSYSGVGQPQHF,TGTGCCAGCAGTTATTCAGGGGTTGGGCAGCCCCAGCATTTT
TRBV2,TRBJ2-7,TRBD1,-,CASTGQAGYEQYF,TGTGCCAGCACAGGACAGGCAGGATACGAGCAGTACTTC
TRBV18,TRBJ2-7,TRBD1,-,CASSPVKGTGVSDEQYF,TGTGCCAGCTCACCGGTGAAGGGGACAGGGGTCTCCGACGAGCAGTACTTC
TRBV9,TRBJ1-1,-,-,CASSVVKGFETEAFF,TGTGCCAGCAGCGTAGTAAAGGGTTTTGAAACTGAAGCTTTCTTT
TRBV7-3,TRBJ2-1,-,-,CASSRQVQDEQFF,TGTGCCAGCAGCCGACAGGTGCAGGATGAGCAGTTCTTC
TRBV5-1,TRBJ2-7,TRBD2,-,CASSSAGTSGIRNEQYF,TGCGCCAGCAGTTCGGCCGGGACTAGCGGGATAAGGAACGAGCAGTACTTC
TRBV10-1,TRBJ2-2,-,few,CASRRNTGELFF,TGCGCCAGCCGGAGAAACACCGGGGAGCTGTTTTTT
TRBV9,TRBJ2-1,-,-,CASSPSGGGYNEQFF,TGTGCCAGCAGCCCTAGCGGAGGGGGTTACAATGAGCAGTTCTTC
TRBV28,TRBJ1-2,TRBD1,-,CASRWDRGKYGYTF,TGTGCCAGCAGATGGGACAGGGGAAAATATGGCTACACCTTC
TRBV2,TRBJ1-1,-,-,CASSQRGAMNTEAFF,TGTGCCAGCAGTCAGAGGGGGGCCATGAACACTGAAGCTTTCTTT
TRBV28,TRBJ2-7,TRBD2,-,CASSLAGEVHEQYF,TGTGCCAGCAGCCTAGCGGGAGAGGTCCACGAGCAGTACTTC
TRBV5-1,TRBJ1-4,-,-,CASSSGGNNEKLFF,TGCGCCAGCAGCTCGGGGGGGAATAATGAAAAACTGTTTTTT
TRBV5-1,TRBJ2-1,-,many,CASSLYGSSYNEQFF,TGCGCCAGCAGCTTGTATGGGAGCTCCTACAATGAGCAGTTCTTC
TRBV10-2,TRBJ2-1,-,once,CASSELNGIYNEQFF,TGCGCCAGCAGTGAATTAAACGGAATCTACAATGAGCAGTTCTTC
TRBV25-1,TRBJ2-3,-,-,CASRGTLGITDTQYF,TGTGCCAGCAGAGGGACTCTCGGAATCACAGATACGCAGTATTTT
TRBV6-1,TRBJ2-5,-,-,CASSILGHDGTQYF,TGTGCCAGCAGTATATTAGGACATGACGGGACCCAGTACTTC
TRBV5-1,TRBJ2-3,-,-,CASSPGGRTSTDTQYF,TGCGCCAGCAGCCCCGGGGGCAGAACTAGCACAGATACGCAGTATTTT
TRBV5-6,TRBJ2-7,-,-,CASSLAVLAGSPTYEQYF,TGTGCCAGCAGCTTGGCCGTGTTAGCCGGGAGCCCGACCTACGAGCAGTACTTC
TRBV6-6,TRBJ2-4,-,-,CASSPRDIQYF,TGTGCCAGCAGCCCCCGGGACATTCAGTACTTC